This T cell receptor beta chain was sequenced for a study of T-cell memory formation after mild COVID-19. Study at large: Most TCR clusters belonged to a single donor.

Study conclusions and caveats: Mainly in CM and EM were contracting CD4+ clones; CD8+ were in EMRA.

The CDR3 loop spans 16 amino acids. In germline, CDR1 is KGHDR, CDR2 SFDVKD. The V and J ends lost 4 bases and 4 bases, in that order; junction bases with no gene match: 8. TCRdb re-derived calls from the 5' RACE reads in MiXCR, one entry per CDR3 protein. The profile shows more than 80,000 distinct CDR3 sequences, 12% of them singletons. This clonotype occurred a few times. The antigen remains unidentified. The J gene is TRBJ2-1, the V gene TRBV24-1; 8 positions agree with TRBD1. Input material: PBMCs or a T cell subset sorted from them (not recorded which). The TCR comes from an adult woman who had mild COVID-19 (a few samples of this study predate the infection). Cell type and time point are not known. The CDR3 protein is CATSDPAGGDYNEQFF. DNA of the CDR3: TGTGCCACCAGTGACCCTGCAGGGGGCGATTACAATGAGCAGTTCTTC.